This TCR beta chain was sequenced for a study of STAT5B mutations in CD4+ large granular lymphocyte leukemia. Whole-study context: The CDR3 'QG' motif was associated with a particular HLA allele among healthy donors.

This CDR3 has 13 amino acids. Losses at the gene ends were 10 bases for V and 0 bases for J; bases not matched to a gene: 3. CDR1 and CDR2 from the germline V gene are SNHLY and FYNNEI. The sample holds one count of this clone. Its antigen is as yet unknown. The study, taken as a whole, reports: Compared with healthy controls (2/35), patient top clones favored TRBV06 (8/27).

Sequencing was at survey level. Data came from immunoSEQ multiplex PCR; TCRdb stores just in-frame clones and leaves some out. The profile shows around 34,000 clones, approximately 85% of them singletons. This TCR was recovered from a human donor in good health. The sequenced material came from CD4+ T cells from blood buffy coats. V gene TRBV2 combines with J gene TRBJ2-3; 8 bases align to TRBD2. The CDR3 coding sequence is TGTGCCATTAGCGGGGTTAGCACAGATACGCAGTATTTT. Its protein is CAISGVSTDTQYF.